These 18 T cell receptor beta chains share one sample of origin, sequenced in a study of blood T cell repertoires in COVID-19. The data were produced by immunoSEQ multiplex PCR, yet TCRdb's version contains in-frame clones alone and is incomplete. The top ten hold around 2.1% of the sample, which has around 130,000 clones, just under 90% seen once. Sequencing was performed on peripheral blood. All receptors derive from a woman between 50 and 59 years old with acute or convalescent COVID-19.

The chain has TRBV29-1 and TRBJ1-1; D is perhaps TRBD1 (5 bases). Trimming cost V 8 bases and J 0 bases, with 19 bases left between them. This CDR3 region has 15 residues. Per germline, CDR1 SQVTM and CDR2 ANQGSEA. DNA of the CDR3: TGCAGCCATAGTAGGGGCGGGGATTTGAACACTGAAGCTTTCTTT. It translates to CSHSRGGDLNTEAFF. The full variable domain, with the rest looked up from reference TRBV29-1 and TRBJ1-1, is SAVISQKPSRDICQRGTSLTIQCQVDSQVTMMFWYRQQPGQSLTLIATANQGSEATYESGFVIDKFPISRPNLTFSTLTVSNMSPEDSSIYLCSHSRGGDLNTEAFFGQGTRLTVV.

The V and J genes are TRBV29-1 and TRBJ2-1; 9 bases match TRBD2. The ends lost 3 bases at V and 1 base at J; junction bases unmatched: 1. CDR1 and CDR2 from the germline V gene are SQVTM and ANQGSEA. The CDR3 is 14 amino acids. CDR3 coding DNA: TGCAGCGTTGATCTAGCGGGGTCCTACAATGAGCAGTTCTTC. Translated, it gives CSVDLAGSYNEQFF.

The V call is TRBV4-2, the J call TRBJ1-1; a weak D match, TRBD1 (6 bases). Germline V lookup: CDR1 LGHNA, CDR2 YNFKEQ. There are 13 residues in the CDR3. The DNA of the CDR3 is TGTGCGGCCAGCAGCCAAGGGCAGGGGGAAGCTTTCTTT. It specifies CAASSQGQGEAFF.

V gene TRBV14 combines with J gene TRBJ1-1, with D uncertain. The germline V and J ends were trimmed by 5 bases and 3 bases, with 16 bases remaining between them. In germline, CDR1 is SGHDN, CDR2 FVKESK. The CDR3 covers 15 residues. The CDR3 region is CASSFSIVGDTEAFF. CDR3 sequence (DNA): TGTGCCAGCAGCTTCTCTATTGTCGGTGACACTGAAGCTTTCTTT.

In this sample, this clone turned up once. This chain links TRBV11-2 with TRBJ2-3, with D perhaps matching TRBD2 (7 bases). V was cut by 1 base and J by 5 bases, with 13 bases left in between. The CDR3 has 15 amino acids. CDR1 and CDR2 from the germline V gene are SGHAT and FQNNGV. The CDR3 DNA reads TGTGCCAGCAGCTTAGGTCGGGGGGCATTAGATACGCAGTATTTT. It specifies CASSLGRGALDTQYF.

The chain joins TRBV11-2 to TRBJ2-7, with 9 bases lining up with TRBD1. Trimming took 5 bases from V and 0 from J; bases not matched to a gene: 11. The germline V gene has CDR1 SGHAT and CDR2 FQNNGV. CDR3 size: 17 residues. The CDR3 DNA sequence: TGTGCCAGCAGCCCTCGACAGGGGGTCTGGGACTCCTACGAGCAGTACTTC. This gives the protein CASSPRQGVWDSYEQYF.

The rearrangement uses TRBV2 and TRBJ2-2, with no clear D. V was cut by 4 bases and J by 4 bases, with 13 bases left in between. Germline V gene data show CDR1 as SNHLY and CDR2 as FYNNEI. The CDR3 runs to 15 residues. CDR3 protein: CASSGRQVSTGELFF. The CDR3 DNA reads TGTGCCAGCAGTGGGCGGCAAGTTAGCACCGGGGAGCTGTTTTTT.

This clone was picked up a small number of times. The CDR3: CASSLERQGDEQYF. CDR3 nucleotides: TGCGCCAGCAGCTTGGAGAGACAGGGGGACGAGCAGTACTTC. The chain links TRBV5-1 to TRBJ2-7; 9 bases are a match to TRBD1. CDR1 SGHRS and CDR2 YFSETQ come from the germline V gene. The CDR3 runs 14 residues. With V trimmed by 0 bases and J by 5 bases, 3 bases remained unmatched.

The chain links TRBV6-2 or TRBV6-3 to TRBJ1-5; D possibly corresponds to TRBD1 (5 bases). Germline values: CDR1 MNHEY, CDR2 SVGEGT. The CDR3 covers 13 residues. The ends were cut back, 5 bases at V and 7 bases at J, with 12 bases in the middle. The CDR3 DNA reads as TGTGCCAGCAGTCATGGGGGGGGACAGCCCCAGCATTTT. This translates into CASSHGGGQPQHF.

The J gene is TRBJ1-2, the V gene TRBV19, with D perhaps matching TRBD1 (6 bases). Per germline, CDR1 LNHDA and CDR2 SQIVND (reference sequence). The CDR3 is 15 amino acids. The ends were cut back, 5 bases at V and 2 bases at J, with 15 bases in the middle. CDR3 sequence (DNA): TGTGCCAGTAGTGCCCCCCGACAGGCCAACTATGGCTACACCTTC. It translates to CASSAPRQANYGYTF.

This rearrangement joins TRBV2 to TRBJ2-7, with TRBD2 as a possible D gene (5 bases). Germline V gives CDR1 SNHLY, CDR2 FYNNEI. V lost 5 bases and J lost 4, with 15 bases in between. This CDR3 region has 14 residues. The CDR3 loop reads CASSYTGIGYEQYF. CDR3 bases: TGTGCCAGCAGTTACACCGGGATTGGATACGAGCAGTACTTC.

The chain joins TRBV11-3 to TRBJ1-2; TRBD1 aligns across 9 bases. This CDR3 is built from 14 residues. V lost 5 bases and J lost 6; bases outside the gene matches: 7. Germline CDR1 SGHNT, CDR2 YENEEA. CDR3 nucleotide sequence: TGTGCCAGCAGCCCGGGACAGGGACTAGATGGCTACACCTTC. Its translation is CASSPGQGLDGYTF.

The chain has TRBV5-1 and TRBJ1-4; weak D call: TRBD1 (5 bases). The CDR3 runs 14 residues. The ends were cut back, 2 bases at V and 8 bases at J, with 13 bases in the middle. From germline, CDR1 is SGHRS and CDR2 YFSETQ. CDR3 DNA: TGCGCCAGCAGCTTTGGAGGGGATAAGGAAAAACTGTTTTTT. Its translation: CASSFGGDKEKLFF.

This chain connects TRBV19 to TRBJ2-5, with D perhaps TRBD1 (5 bases). This CDR3 comprises 14 residues. V gave up 2 bases and J gave up 5 bases, with 12 bases separating them. Per germline, CDR1 LNHDA and CDR2 SQIVND (reference sequence). The CDR3 spells CASSIQGFGETQYF. CDR3 nucleotides: TGTGCCAGTAGTATACAGGGATTCGGCGAGACCCAGTACTTC.

The chain combines TRBV21-1 with TRBJ1-5; the listed D gene, TRBD1, was not tested against the DNA. TRBV21-1 is listed as a pseudogene. The CDR3 length is 16 residues. CDR3 loop: CASSIHKTGRNQPQHF. CDR3 sequence (DNA): TGTGCCAGCAGCATCCATAAGACAGGGAGGAATCAGCCCCAGCATTTT.

The chain combines TRBV6-5 with TRBJ1-6, with D possibly matching TRBD1 (5 bases). Trimming stripped 4 bases from V and 9 bases from J, with 13 bases between. The CDR3 is 14 amino acids. Germline CDR1 is MNHEY and CDR2 is SVGAGI. The CDR3 region is CASSLHQGASPLHF. In nucleotides, the CDR3 is TGTGCCAGCAGTTTACATCAAGGGGCTTCACCCCTCCACTTT.

The chain joins TRBV6-5 to TRBJ2-5, with D maybe TRBD1 (6 bases). CDR3 length: 13 residues. CDR1 and CDR2 (germline): MNHEY, SVGAGI. V lost 0 bases, J lost 7 bases, and 9 bases lay in between. CDR3 sequence: CASSYSGAGTQYF. The CDR3 coding sequence is TGTGCCAGCAGTTACTCGGGGGCAGGGACCCAGTACTTC.

The chain has TRBV11-2 and TRBJ1-1; D not certain. The CDR3 is 14 residues long. Trimming left V 8 bases short and J 0 bases short, with 13 bases between. From germline, CDR1 is SGHAT and CDR2 FQNNGV. DNA of the CDR3: TGTGCCAGCGCTACGGGGTGGGTGAACACTGAAGCTTTCTTT. As protein: CASATGWVNTEAFF. Supplemented by reference TRBV11-2 and TRBJ1-1, the full variable domain reads EAGVAQSPRYKIIEKRQSVAFWCNPISGHATLYWYQQILGQGPKLLIQFQNNGVVDDSQLPKDRFSAERLKGVDSTLKIQPAKLEDSAVYLCASATGWVNTEAFFGQGTRLTVV.